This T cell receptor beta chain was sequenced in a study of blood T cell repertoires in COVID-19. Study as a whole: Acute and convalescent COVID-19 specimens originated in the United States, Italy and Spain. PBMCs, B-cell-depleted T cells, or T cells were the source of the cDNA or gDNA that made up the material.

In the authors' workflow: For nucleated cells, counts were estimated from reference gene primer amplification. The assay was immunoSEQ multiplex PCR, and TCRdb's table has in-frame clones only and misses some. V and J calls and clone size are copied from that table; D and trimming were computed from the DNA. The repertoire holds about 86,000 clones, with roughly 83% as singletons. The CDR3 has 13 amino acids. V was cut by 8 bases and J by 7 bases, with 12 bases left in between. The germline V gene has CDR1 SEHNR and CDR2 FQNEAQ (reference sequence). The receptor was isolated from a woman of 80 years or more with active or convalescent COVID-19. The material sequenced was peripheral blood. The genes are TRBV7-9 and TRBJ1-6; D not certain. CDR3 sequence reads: CASGGRINSPLHF. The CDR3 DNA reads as TGTGCCAGCGGAGGCAGGATCAATTCACCCCTCCACTTT.